The clone carrying this TCR beta chain was recorded only once. The CDR3 sequence is 14 residues long. V shed 6 bases, J shed 7 bases, and the junction held 6 bases outside the gene matches. The germline CDR1 and CDR2 sequences are LNHDA and SQIVND (reference sequence). The data stem from a study of blood T cell repertoires in COVID-19. About the research overall: Donors in the United States, Italy and Spain gave samples during acute or convalescent COVID-19.

As processed by the authors: Amplification of reference gene primers was used by the study to estimate nucleated cell counts. Generated by immunoSEQ multiplex PCR, the TCRdb table keeps only in-frame clones and is missing some. The V and J calls and clone size come from that table; D and trimming were worked out from the DNA. The table includes approximately 240,000 clones, 65% to 90% detected once. The receptor was isolated from a woman over 75 with active or convalescent COVID-19. The specimen sequenced was peripheral blood. The gene calls are TRBV19 and TRBJ1-6, with TRBD1 identical over 7 bases. This CDR3 reads CASSPTGRNSPLHF. CDR3 in DNA: TGTGCCAGTAGCCCGACAGGGAGAAATTCACCCCTCCACTTT.